The 14 T cell receptor beta chains listed next were all sequenced from one sample in a study of blood T cells in healthy people across ages. Then a second PCR, running roughly 7 to 12 cycles, was carried out with a sample-barcoded 5' primer and a J-beta primer mix. TCRdb recomputed calls from the 5' RACE reads with MiXCR, one row per CDR3 protein. The data hold 700,000 to 950,000 distinct CDR3 sequences, with more than 40% observed a single time. Sequencing was carried out using blood. All receptors derive from a woman aged 60-70 years in good health.

The chain joins TRBV5-1 to TRBJ2-2, with TRBD2 as a possible D gene (5 bases). V was shortened by 2 bases and J by 1 base, with 12 bases between the two germline ends. The CDR3 covers 16 residues. Germline loops: CDR1 SGHRS, CDR2 YFSETQ. The CDR3 bases are TGCGCCAGCAGCTTACCTAGCAGAATGAACACCGGGGAGCTGTTTTTT. This codes for CASSLPSRMNTGELFF.

The rearrangement links TRBV4-3 to TRBJ2-6, with TRBD1 identical over 9 bases. This CDR3 has 18 residues. CDR1 and CDR2 from the germline V gene are LGHNA and YSLEER. The V and J ends lost 4 bases and 1 base, in that order; junction bases with no gene match: 8. The CDR3 nucleotides read TGCGCCAGCAGCCTCCGGGACAGGGCTAATTCTGGGGCCAACGTCCTGACTTTC. The encoded protein is CASSLRDRANSGANVLTF.

This chain joins TRBV6-6 and TRBJ1-1; possibly TRBD1 for D (5 bases). CDR3 length equals 14 residues. V gave up 10 bases and J gave up 1 base, with 16 bases separating them. Germline V gene sequence: CDR1 MNHNY, CDR2 SVGAGI (reference sequence). The CDR3 loop is CAITSGTGNTEAFF. CDR3 nucleotides: TGTGCCATCACCTCCGGGACGGGGAACACTGAAGCTTTCTTT.

V usage is TRBV27 and J usage is TRBJ2-1; 7 bases map to TRBD1. Germline assignment: CDR1 MNHEY and CDR2 SMNVEV (reference sequence). CDR3 size: 14 residues. Trimming at V came to 7 bases and at J to 3 bases, leaving 6 bases not matched to a gene. The CDR3 loop is CASTIGTDYNEQFF. CDR3 sequence (DNA): TGTGCCAGCACCATTGGGACAGACTACAATGAGCAGTTCTTC.

The chain has TRBV20-1 and TRBJ2-2; 11 bases agree with TRBD2. This CDR3 comprises 14 residues. V trimming: 5 bases; J trimming: 3 bases; junction bases outside the gene matches: 2. Germline values: CDR1 DFQATT, CDR2 SNEGSKA (reference sequence). The CDR3 reads CSAPGLADTGELFF. CDR3 nucleotides: TGCAGTGCTCCGGGACTAGCGGACACCGGGGAGCTGTTTTTT.

The CDR3 reads CASAPRDRLAKNIQYF. CDR3 bases: TGTGCCTCCGCCCCTAGGGACAGATTAGCCAAAAACATTCAGTACTTC. This chain joins TRBV30 and TRBJ2-4; 7 bases are shared with TRBD1. Germline lookup yields CDR1 GTSNPN and CDR2 SVGIG (reference sequence). V shed 7 bases, J shed 0 bases, and the junction held 12 bases outside the gene matches. The CDR3 has 16 residues.

The chain couples TRBV12-3 or TRBV12-4 to TRBJ2-4; 8 bases fit TRBD1. The CDR3 has 13 amino acids. The V gene end was trimmed by 7 bases and the J gene end by 12 bases; junction bases not matched to a gene: 11. This chain's CDR3 is CASTLGQGYAQYF. The CDR3 DNA sequence: TGTGCCAGCACCCTAGGACAGGGTTACGCTCAGTACTTC.

This clonotype was seen a handful of times. V and J are TRBV18 and TRBJ1-2; D is perhaps TRBD1 (5 bases). The V gene's germline CDR1 is KGHSH and CDR2 LQKENI. Trimming cost V 2 bases and J 3 bases, with 13 bases left between them. This CDR3 region has 15 residues. Here the CDR3 DNA reads TGTGCCAGCTCACCAGGACCCAGCAGGGACTATGGCTACACCTTC. It codes for CASSPGPSRDYGYTF.

CDR3 protein: CSARWRVYGYTF. In nucleotides, the CDR3 is TGCAGTGCTAGATGGAGAGTATATGGCTACACCTTC. This chain joins TRBV20-1 and TRBJ1-2; no clear D. CDR3 size: 12 residues. Germline V gene sequence: CDR1 DFQATT, CDR2 SNEGSKA (reference sequence). V was clipped by 2 bases and J by 5 bases, with 9 bases between them.

CDR3 loop: CASSYRGRAGNTIYF. The DNA for the CDR3 is TGTGCCAGCAGTTACAGGGGGCGCGCTGGAAACACCATATATTTT. V is TRBV6-5 and J is TRBJ1-3; the match to TRBD1 covers 7 bases. The CDR3 has 15 amino acids. Germline CDR1 reads MNHEY; CDR2 reads SVGAGI. Unmatched junction bases numbered 3, after V lost 2 bases and J lost 2 bases.

The chain uses TRBV5-1 and TRBJ2-4; 9 bases map to TRBD1. TRBJ2-7 matches the DNA end more closely, so the J call is doubtful. Germline lookup yields CDR1 SGHRS and CDR2 YFSETQ. This CDR3 region has 16 residues. The CDR3 region has the DNA TGCGCCAGCTCCATTATCGCGGGGACAGGGACCTACGAGCAGTACTTC. Its translation: CASSIIAGTGTYEQYF.

The chain combines TRBV29-1 with TRBJ2-7; no definite D call. Trimming took 1 base from V and 3 from J, leaving 7 bases between them. The CDR3 sequence is 12 residues long. Germline loops: CDR1 SQVTM, CDR2 ANQGSEA. DNA of the CDR3: TGCAGCGTTGAAGCGGGCCGCTACGAGCAGTACTTC. The encoded protein is CSVEAGRYEQYF.

The rearrangement uses TRBV18 and TRBJ2-7, with a tentative D call TRBD2 (6 bases). The end of the DNA fits TRBJ2-5 better, so the J call may be wrong. The CDR3 extends over 13 amino acids. Germline CDR1 is KGHSH and CDR2 is LQKENI. CDR3 DNA sequence: TGTGCCAGCTCCAAAGCGGGCCAAGAGACCCAGTACTTC. Translation: CASSKAGQETQYF.

The rearrangement joins TRBV5-5 to TRBJ1-1, with D perhaps matching TRBD1 (6 bases). From germline, CDR1 is SGHKS and CDR2 YYEKEE (reference sequence). Between the trimmed V and J ends, which lost 5 bases and 3 bases, there was a span of 14 bases. The CDR3 loop spans 14 amino acids. Here the CDR3 reads CASSRWGADTEAFF. The CDR3 DNA is TGTGCCAGCAGTCGCTGGGGGGCGGACACTGAAGCTTTCTTT.